These T cell receptor beta chains were read from a single sample in a study of shared clonotypes between healthy human individuals. Clones were read by immunoSEQ multiplex PCR, and TCRdb kept only the in-frame ones, dropping some. The data show millions of clones, just under 95% seen once. Source material: naive CD8+ T cells sorted from blood. The origin of the receptors is a man aged 18 to 29 in good health. CDR3s include the opening cysteine and the closing phenylalanine or tryptophan. The D gene is left open where the match is weak. The size of a clone is reported for some rows only, either as once, few or many, or as a class for expanded clones.

TGTGCCAGCAGCTGGACCGACAGTGGCAATTCACCCCTCCACTTT,CASSWTDSGNSPLHF,NA,NA,TRBV9,TRBJ1-6
TGTGCCAGCAGCAAAGCTTCGGCCCGGAAAAGGAACACCTTC,CASSKASARKRNTF,NA,NA,TRBV21-1,TRBJ1-2
TGTGCCAGCAGCTCAAGCGGGGTACTTTATGGCTACACCTTC,CASSSSGVLYGYTF,NA,NA,TRBV25-1,TRBJ1-2
TGCGCCAGCAGCTTGTTACCGTACGAGCAGTACTTC,CASSLLPYEQYF,NA,NA,TRBV5-1,TRBJ2-7
TGTGCCAGTAGTATGGGACTAGCGGATTACAATGAGCAGTTCTTC,CASSMGLADYNEQFF,TRBD2,once,TRBV19,TRBJ2-1
TGTGCCAGCAGCCGGACAGGGGGCGCCGAGGGCTACACCTTC,CASSRTGGAEGYTF,TRBD1,NA,TRBV7-6,TRBJ1-2
TGTGCCAGCAGTGACGTCGGGTTCACAGATACGCAGTATTTT,CASSDVGFTDTQYF,NA,NA,TRBV6-4,TRBJ2-3
TGTGCCAGCAGTGAAATTGGGACAGTTCTTACCTACGAGCAGTACTTC,CASSEIGTVLTYEQYF,TRBD1,NA,TRBV6-1,TRBJ2-7
TGTGCCAGCAGGTCCGGGCCCCGGATTTGGGAGCTGTTTTTT,CASRSGPRIWELFF,NA,NA,TRBV2,TRBJ2-2
TGTGCCAGCAGTGAAGGGGTCAGGACAGGCCCTGAAGCTTTCTTT,CASSEGVRTGPEAFF,TRBD1,once,TRBV25-1,TRBJ1-1
TGTGCCAGCAGCTTAGTTCTAGCGGGAAAGGAGCAGTTCTTC,CASSLVLAGKEQFF,TRBD2,NA,TRBV7-9,TRBJ2-1
TGTGCCAGTAGTATAGTCACAGACACTGAAGCTTTCTTT,CASSIVTDTEAFF,NA,NA,TRBV19,TRBJ1-1
TGTGCCAGCAGCGACGGGACAGAACCCTATGGCTACACCTTC,CASSDGTEPYGYTF,TRBD1,NA,TRBV13,TRBJ1-2
TGTGCCAGCAGCCAAACCGGACAGACAGATACGCAGTATTTT,CASSQTGQTDTQYF,NA,NA,TRBV4-2,TRBJ2-3
TGTGCCAGTAGTATAGCCCCTAGCGGGATTGGCGCCGGGGAGCTGTTTTTT,CASSIAPSGIGAGELFF,TRBD2,once,TRBV19,TRBJ2-2
TGTGCCAGTAGTATCGCGGGAGGCTCCTACAATGAGCAGTTCTTC,CASSIAGGSYNEQFF,TRBD2,NA,TRBV19,TRBJ2-1
TGTGCCAGCAGTGGGGGGCGGGTTGCCTACAATGAGCAGTTCTTC,CASSGGRVAYNEQFF,NA,NA,TRBV25-1,TRBJ2-1
TGTGCCAGCAGTTACGACCTACCGGGGGAGCTGTTTTTT,CASSYDLPGELFF,NA,NA,TRBV6-6,TRBJ2-2
TGTGCCAGCGCGAGCCCCAGCGGGACTTTGGAAGAGACCCAGTACTTC,CASASPSGTLEETQYF,TRBD2,NA,TRBV2,TRBJ2-5
TGTGCCAGCAGTTTCACAGGGAATGAGCAGTTCTTC,CASSFTGNEQFF,NA,NA,TRBV5-5,TRBJ2-1
TGTGCTAGCAGCCAATCGGGGACTAGCAATGAGCAGTTCTTC,CASSQSGTSNEQFF,TRBD2,few,TRBV7-7,TRBJ2-1
TGTGCCAGCAGTTACTCGCCCCTAGCAGCAGGCGAGCAGTACTTC,CASSYSPLAAGEQYF,NA,few,TRBV6-5,TRBJ2-7
TGTGCCAGTAGTAGGGACAGGGAGGGCACCGGGGAGCTGTTTTTT,CASSRDREGTGELFF,TRBD1,few,TRBV19,TRBJ2-2
TGTGCCAGTAGTATCCCTGCTTGGGGCGCATCGGAAACCGGGGAGCTGTTTTTT,CASSIPAWGASETGELFF,NA,NA,TRBV19,TRBJ2-2
TGTGCCAGCAGTTACTCACGGGAGGGTCAAGAGACCCAGTACTTC,CASSYSREGQETQYF,TRBD2,NA,TRBV6-6,TRBJ2-5
TGTGCCAGCCTGGACCCCTACGAGCAGTACTTC,CASLDPYEQYF,NA,NA,TRBV2,TRBJ2-7
TGTGCCAGCAGCGCCCGCGGGGGGGTTTATGGCTACACCTTC,CASSARGGVYGYTF,NA,NA,TRBV9,TRBJ1-2
TGTGCCAGCAGCTTAGTTGGTGCTCCGAACACTGAAGCTTTCTTT,CASSLVGAPNTEAFF,NA,NA,TRBV7-9,TRBJ1-1
TGCGCCAGCAGTGATCCCACGGGAGGATGGGGCACAGATACGCAGTATTTT,CASSDPTGGWGTDTQYF,TRBD2,NA,TRBV10-2,TRBJ2-3
TGTGCCAGCAGTTTATTGGGGGATTGGTTGTACTTC,CASSLLGDWLYF,NA,once,TRBV27,TRBJ2-7
TGTGCCAGCAGTCTGCGAACCAATGAGCAGTTCTTC,CASSLRTNEQFF,NA,NA,TRBV28,TRBJ2-1
TGTGCCAGCAGTTTATATTCACCCAGCACAGATACGCAGTATTTT,CASSLYSPSTDTQYF,NA,once,TRBV27,TRBJ2-3
TGTGCCAGCAGCCAAGAATCGCTGGGGTACTACGAGCAGTACTTC,CASSQESLGYYEQYF,NA,once,TRBV14,TRBJ2-7
TGCGCCAGCAGCCAAGCCGGACAGGGTTTTGGCTACGAGCAGTACTTC,CASSQAGQGFGYEQYF,TRBD1,NA,TRBV4-1,TRBJ2-7
TGTGCCAGCAGTCACGGGACTAGCGGGGGAGCAGAGCAGTTCTTC,CASSHGTSGGAEQFF,TRBD2,NA,TRBV27,TRBJ2-1
TGTGCCTGGAGTGAGGGAAGTGAGGGCTACACCTTC,CAWSEGSEGYTF,NA,NA,TRBV30,TRBJ1-2
TGTGCCAGCAGCTTAGTGGGTTACGAGCAGTACTTC,CASSLVGYEQYF,NA,NA,TRBV11-2,TRBJ2-7
TGTGCCAGCAGCAAGGGGGATAACTATGGCTACACCTTC,CASSKGDNYGYTF,NA,NA,TRBV5-4,TRBJ1-2
TGTGCCAGCAGTTTAAGGGGAAGGGATCAGCCCCAGCATTTT,CASSLRGRDQPQHF,NA,NA,TRBV28,TRBJ1-5
TGTGCCAGCAGCCTAGGACAGACACATGGCTACACCTTC,CASSLGQTHGYTF,NA,NA,TRBV28,TRBJ1-2
TGTGCCAGCAGCCTGGGACAGGGATACTACGAGCAGTACTTC,CASSLGQGYYEQYF,TRBD1,NA,TRBV11-2,TRBJ2-7
TGTGCCAGCAGCGTAAATACAGGGGGCTCGAACACCGGGGAGCTGTTTTTT,CASSVNTGGSNTGELFF,TRBD1,NA,TRBV9,TRBJ2-2
TGTGCCAGCAGCACTAAAAGCCCGCAGGGGTATACAGGAAACACCATATATTTT,CASSTKSPQGYTGNTIYF,NA,NA,TRBV14,TRBJ1-3
TGCGCCAGCAGCGTAAATAGCGGGAGCGCCTACGAGCAGTACTTC,CASSVNSGSAYEQYF,TRBD2,NA,TRBV4-1,TRBJ2-7
TGTGCCAGTAGTATTTTAACCAGCTCCTACAATGAGCAGTTCTTC,CASSILTSSYNEQFF,NA,NA,TRBV19,TRBJ2-1
TGTGCCAGTCAGGGCGGGATCTACAATGAGCAGTTCTTC,CASQGGIYNEQFF,NA,NA,TRBV19,TRBJ2-1
TGCGCCAGCAGCGTAGACAGGGGAGGCATGGGGGAGCTGTTTTTT,CASSVDRGGMGELFF,TRBD1,NA,TRBV10-1,TRBJ2-2
TGTGCCAGCAGCTTGGCCGGCTCTGGAAACACCATATATTTT,CASSLAGSGNTIYF,NA,NA,TRBV5-4,TRBJ1-3
TGTGCCAGTAGTAGCAGTAGCTCCTACGAGCAGTACTTC,CASSSSSSYEQYF,NA,NA,TRBV19,TRBJ2-7
TGTGCCAGTAGTACTCCGGGACAGGGGGCCCGGGAGACCCAGTACTTC,CASSTPGQGARETQYF,TRBD1,NA,TRBV19,TRBJ2-5
TGTGCCAGCAGCCCAGGGTTGGCTGAAGCTTTCTTT,CASSPGLAEAFF,NA,NA,TRBV6-6,TRBJ1-1
TGTGCCAGCAGACTAGCGGGAGGGGAGCAGTTCTTC,CASRLAGGEQFF,TRBD2,NA,TRBV7-9,TRBJ2-1
TGTGCCAGCAGCTATAGCGGCGGGGCAGATACGCAGTATTTT,CASSYSGGADTQYF,NA,NA,TRBV9,TRBJ2-3
TGTGCCAGCAGCCCCCAGGAACCGGGACTAGCGGGCTACGAGCAGTACTTC,CASSPQEPGLAGYEQYF,TRBD2,once,TRBV5-4,TRBJ2-7
TGTGCCACCAGGAGGGGGTTCACTGAAGCTTTCTTT,CATRRGFTEAFF,NA,NA,TRBV19,TRBJ1-1
TGTGCCATCAGTGAGTGGGCTGATATGAACACTGAAGCTTTCTTT,CAISEWADMNTEAFF,NA,NA,TRBV10-3,TRBJ1-1
TGTGCCAGCAGCCTCGGGGTGGGTCGAGGGGACACTGAAGCTTTCTTT,CASSLGVGRGDTEAFF,NA,NA,TRBV11-2,TRBJ1-1
TGTGCCAGCAGCCGGACACAGGGAGGTGAGACCCAGTACTTC,CASSRTQGGETQYF,NA,NA,TRBV11-2,TRBJ2-5
TGTGCCAGCGGGGGTGCAGGAGAAGCTTTCTTT,CASGGAGEAFF,NA,NA,TRBV6-5,TRBJ1-1